Shown below are 15 T cell receptor beta chains from a single sample sequenced in a study of breast tumors, draining lymph nodes, adjacent tissues. Samples came from axillary lymph nodes draining the breast cancer. Using its own MiXCR run on the multiplex PCR reads, TCRdb lists one record per CDR3 protein. The data contain nearly 110,000 distinct CDR3 sequences, more than 25% of them singletons. Sequenced: axillary lymph node tissue. All receptors come from a female donor with breast cancer. Some clones in this sample may be carry-over from other donors' samples.

The genes are TRBV2 and TRBJ1-2; D unclear. V lost 8 bases and J lost 0, with 13 bases in between. The germline V gene has CDR1 SNHLY and CDR2 FYNNEI. The CDR3 loop spans 14 amino acids. The CDR3 loop is CASEGMSTNYGYTF. CDR3 nucleotide sequence: TGTGCCAGCGAAGGAATGAGCACTAACTATGGCTACACCTTC.

This clonotype has only one observation. The V gene is TRBV5-4, the J gene TRBJ1-4, with 8 bases matching TRBD1. The germline V gene has CDR1 SGHNT and CDR2 YYREEE (reference sequence). The CDR3 sequence is 16 residues long. J lost 8 bases, V lost 0 bases, and 9 bases had no gene match. This CDR3 reads CASSLGRGQPREKLFF. In nucleotides, the CDR3 is TGTGCCAGCAGCTTGGGCAGGGGGCAACCGCGGGAAAAACTGTTTTTT.

This clonotype is labeled medium-sized. This rearrangement joins TRBV13 to TRBJ1-6, with no clear D. CDR3 length equals 12 residues. Germline values: CDR1 PRHDT, CDR2 FYEKMQ (reference sequence). V shed 3 bases and J shed 5 bases, with 2 bases lying between them. Here the CDR3 DNA reads TGTGCCAGCAGCTTGGATAATTCACCCCTCCACTTT. Translating gives CASSLDNSPLHF.

This clonotype was counted at least ten times. The chain joins TRBV14 to TRBJ1-2; D is perhaps TRBD1 (5 bases). V lost 0 bases, J lost 4 bases, and 12 bases lay in between. Germline CDR1 SGHDN, CDR2 FVKESK. The CDR3 extends over 15 amino acids. The CDR3 DNA follows: TGTGCCAGCAGCCAAGATCGGCGGGGGATCTATGGCTACACCTTC. The encoded protein is CASSQDRRGIYGYTF.

This clonotype was detected many times. The chain recombines TRBV5-6 with TRBJ2-5; D possibly corresponds to TRBD2 (5 bases). CDR1 and CDR2 (germline): SGHDT, YYEEEE. The CDR3 spans 15 residues. Deletions cut 1 base from V and 5 bases from J, with 15 bases between. The CDR3 sequence is CASSLWSGTGETQYF. As DNA, the CDR3 is TGTGCCAGCAGCTTGTGGAGCGGTACGGGGGAGACCCAGTACTTC.

This clonotype was recorded at least ten times. The chain carries TRBV13 and TRBJ1-2; D may be TRBD1 (6 bases). The germline gives CDR1 PRHDT, CDR2 FYEKMQ (reference sequence). The length of the CDR3 is 17 residues. Trimming shortened V by 2 bases and J by 8 bases, and 24 bases separated the two germline ends. In DNA, the CDR3 is TGTGCCAGCAGCTTACCGCACAACAGGGACCCGGTCTCGGGCTACACCTTC. Its translation is CASSLPHNRDPVSGYTF.

This clonotype has only one observation. The chain employs TRBV7-2 and TRBJ1-4; weak D call: TRBD1 (5 bases). This CDR3 comprises 15 residues. The ends were cut back, 1 base at V and 6 bases at J, with 12 bases in the middle. CDR1 SGHTA and CDR2 FQGNSA come from the germline V gene. The CDR3 DNA reads TGTGCCAGCAGCTTAGTCGGGGCCGGGGATGAAAAACTGTTTTTT. Residues: CASSLVGAGDEKLFF.

Regarding this clonotype: Germline and junction disagree at one end, which may indicate a read error. The chain combines TRBV6-2 or TRBV6-3 with TRBJ2-4; D perhaps matches TRBD1 (5 bases). Germline V lookup: CDR1 MNHEY, CDR2 SVGEGT. The CDR3 contains 14 residues. The CDR3 nucleotides read TGTGCCAGCAGTCACTCGAGTGGGGCCGACATTCAGTACTTC. This encodes CASSHSSGADIQYF.

This chain links TRBV28 with TRBJ1-5; D is perhaps TRBD1 (6 bases). Trimming removed 5 bases from V and 3 bases from J, with 11 bases in between. CDR3 length: 14 amino acids. Germline lookup yields CDR1 MDHEN and CDR2 SYDVKM. The chain's CDR3 is CASSARDINQPQHF. CDR3 nucleotide sequence: TGTGCCAGCAGTGCCCGGGACATCAATCAGCCCCAGCATTTT.

This clonotype occurred many times. V is TRBV20-1 and J is TRBJ2-3, with 7 positions matching TRBD1. After removal of 0 bases from V and 2 bases from J, the junction contained 2 bases not matched to a gene. The CDR3 consists of 14 residues. Germline CDR1 is DFQATT and CDR2 is SNEGSKA (reference sequence). The CDR3, as DNA: TGCAGTGCTAGAGACAGGGGGACCACAGATACGCAGTATTTT. Its translation: CSARDRGTTDTQYF.

This clonotype was observed at least ten times. The chain combines TRBV19 with TRBJ1-2; D call uncertain. CDR1 is LNHDA and CDR2 is SQIVND in the germline V gene (reference sequence). The V and J ends lost 5 bases and 5 bases respectively, with 18 bases between them. The CDR3 runs 15 residues. CDR3: CASSPRTGDGYGYTF. The CDR3 region has the DNA TGTGCCAGTAGTCCTCGGACCGGGGATGGGTATGGCTACACCTTC.

This clonotype was recorded many times. V is TRBV20-1 and J is TRBJ2-1, with 11 bases fitting TRBD2. The CDR3 sequence is 17 residues long. With 0 bases clipped from V and 1 base from J, the junction kept 5 bases outside the gene matches. CDR1 is DFQATT, CDR2 SNEGSKA, per germline (reference sequence). Written as DNA, the CDR3 is TGCAGTGCTAGAGATGTCCTAGCGGGAGGTTCCTACAATGAGCAGTTCTTC. Residues: CSARDVLAGGSYNEQFF.

A remark on this clonotype: The conserved phenylalanine or tryptophan is not found at the CDR3 terminus, so this likely reflects a read error. The DNA is left out, because the CDR3 cannot be placed on it with certainty; the CDR3 is given as TCRdb lists it. The genes are TRBV20-1 and TRBJ2-5. The CDR3 spans 16 residues, counting both ends. Germline V CDR1 and CDR2: DFQATT, SNEGSKA (reference sequence). This chain's CDR3 is CSAGGAYGYTKRPSTS.

CDR3 coding DNA: TGTGCCAGCAGAACCCGGGACAGCTATAATTCACCCCTCCACTTT. Protein product: CASRTRDSYNSPLHF. The V call is TRBV5-6, the J call TRBJ1-6; 7 nucleotides agree with TRBD1. Germline V gene lookup returns CDR1 SGHDT and CDR2 YYEEEE. The V and J ends lost 5 bases and 3 bases, in that order; junction bases with no gene match: 5. This CDR3 contains 15 residues. Combining the CDR3 with reference TRBV5-6 and TRBJ1-6 gives the whole variable domain DAGVTQSPTHLIKTRGQQVTLRCSPKSGHDTVSWYQQALGQGPQFIFQYYEEEERQRGNFPDRFSGHQFPNYSSELNVNALLLGDSALYLCASRTRDSYNSPLHFGNGTRLTVT.

This rearrangement joins TRBV19 to TRBJ2-3; maybe TRBD1 (6 bases). Germline values: CDR1 LNHDA, CDR2 SQIVND (reference sequence). V shed 4 bases and J shed 1 base, with 12 bases lying between them. This CDR3 spans 15 amino acids. This chain's CDR3 is CASSTDRSRTDTQYF. CDR3 DNA: TGTGCCAGTAGTACTGACAGGTCCCGCACAGATACGCAGTATTTT.